This TCR beta chain comes out of a study of blood T cell repertoires in COVID-19. About the study: T cells, B-cell-depleted T cells, or PBMCs provided the cDNA or gDNA that served as material.

The CDR3 has 16 residues. Trimming took 3 bases from V and 0 from J, leaving 12 bases between them. Germline V gene data show CDR1 as MDHEN and CDR2 as SYDVKM. Enrolment of Seattle patients took place during active infection, and they were followed longitudinally. How the authors handled the data: Estimation of nucleated cell counts was performed using reference gene primer amplification. Some clones are missing from TCRdb's copy, which holds only in-frame ones; the method was immunoSEQ multiplex PCR. The D gene and trimming were derived from the DNA, and the V and J assignments and clone size from that table. Among more than 200,000 clones listed, about 85% were seen once.

Material: peripheral blood. The sequence was collected from a woman in her fifties or sixties with COVID-19, enrolled during active disease. The gene calls are TRBV28 and TRBJ1-5, with D perhaps matching TRBD1 (5 bases). CDR3 sequence reads: CASSLLDINSNQPQHF. The CDR3 DNA is TGTGCCAGCAGTTTGTTGGACATTAATAGCAATCAGCCCCAGCATTTT.